The 6 T cell receptor beta chains below all came from one sample that was sequenced in a study of blood T cell repertoires in COVID-19. Generated by immunoSEQ multiplex PCR, the TCRdb table keeps only in-frame clones and is missing some. Among roughly 230,000 clones listed, 83% were seen once. Sequencing was done on a sample of peripheral blood. These receptors were obtained from a man between 40 and 49 years old with active or convalescent COVID-19.

J is TRBJ2-3 and V is TRBV2, with TRBD2 as a possible D gene (6 bases). V shed 3 bases and J shed 4 bases, with 17 bases lying between them. Per germline, CDR1 SNHLY and CDR2 FYNNEI. The CDR3 length is 16 residues. CDR3 region: CASSDTSSKGADTQYF. The CDR3, as DNA: TGTGCCAGCAGTGACACTAGCTCCAAAGGGGCAGATACGCAGTATTTT.

The V call is TRBV30, the J call TRBJ2-3; the match to TRBD2 covers 9 bases. Losses at the gene ends were 3 bases for V and 1 base for J; bases not matched to a gene: 8. The CDR3 is 16 amino acids. Germline values: CDR1 GTSNPN, CDR2 SVGIG (reference sequence). The CDR3 DNA follows: TGTGCCTGGAGCGCATCTCGGACTAGCGGCACAGATACGCAGTATTTT. It specifies CAWSASRTSGTDTQYF.

This clone turned up a few times. J is TRBJ2-7 and V is TRBV6-1; D not certain. Germline V gene data show CDR1 as MNHNS and CDR2 as SASEGT. Trimming stripped 0 bases from V and 2 bases from J, with 14 bases between. The CDR3 sequence is 16 residues long. In nucleotides, the CDR3 is TGTGCCAGCAGTGAAGCGAAGCAGGTGCCACCCTACGAGCAGTACTTC. The encoded protein is CASSEAKQVPPYEQYF.

This chain links TRBV5-1 with TRBJ1-6; unclear D gene. CDR1 and CDR2 (germline): SGHRS, YFSETQ. The CDR3 runs 14 residues. V lost 8 bases and J lost 5, with 14 bases in between. CDR3 in amino acids: CASGLGENNSPLHF. Here the CDR3 DNA reads TGCGCCAGTGGTCTTGGGGAGAATAATTCACCCCTCCACTTT.

V gene TRBV6-1 combines with J gene TRBJ1-2, with 9 nucleotides matching TRBD1. The V segment lost 3 bases and the J segment 4 bases; nucleotides outside the gene matches: 9. Germline CDR1 reads MNHNS; CDR2 reads SASEGT. This CDR3 is 16 amino acids long. In nucleotides, the CDR3 is TGTGCCAGCAGTGAGTGGGACAGGGATCTCAGCTATGGCTACACCTTC. Its translation: CASSEWDRDLSYGYTF.

The V call is TRBV4-2, the J call TRBJ2-1, with TRBD2 as a possible D gene (5 bases). The CDR3 spans 15 residues. V gave up 0 bases and J gave up 6 bases, with 12 bases separating them. Germline loops: CDR1 LGHNA, CDR2 YNFKEQ. CDR3 nucleotide sequence: TGTGCCAGCAGCCAAGAACACGCTAGCCCCAATGAGCAGTTCTTC. It encodes CASSQEHASPNEQFF.